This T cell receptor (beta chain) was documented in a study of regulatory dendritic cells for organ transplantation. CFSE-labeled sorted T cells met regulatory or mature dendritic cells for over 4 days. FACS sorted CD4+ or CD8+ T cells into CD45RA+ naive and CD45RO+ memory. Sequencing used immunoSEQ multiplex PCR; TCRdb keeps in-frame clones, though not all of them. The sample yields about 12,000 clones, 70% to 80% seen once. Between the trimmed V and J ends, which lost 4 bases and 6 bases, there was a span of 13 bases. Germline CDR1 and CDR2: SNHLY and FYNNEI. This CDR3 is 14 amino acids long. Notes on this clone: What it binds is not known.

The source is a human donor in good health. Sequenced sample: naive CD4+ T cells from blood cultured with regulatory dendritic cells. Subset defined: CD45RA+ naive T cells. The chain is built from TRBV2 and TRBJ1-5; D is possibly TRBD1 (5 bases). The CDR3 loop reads CASSAFRDVQPQHF. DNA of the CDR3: TGTGCCAGCAGTGCGTTCAGGGATGTTCAGCCCCAGCATTTT.